A single sample gave rise to the 10 T cell receptor beta chains below, sequenced in a study of blood T cell repertoires in COVID-19. Generated by immunoSEQ multiplex PCR, the TCRdb table keeps only in-frame clones and is missing some. The sample includes about 140,000 clones, 76% seen only once; the top ten take 4.5%. Specimen: peripheral blood. Receptor source: a woman aged 80 or older with active or convalescent COVID-19.

This chain joins TRBV19 and TRBJ1-5, with TRBD1 matching over 7 bases. The V gene's germline CDR1 is LNHDA and CDR2 SQIVND (reference sequence). The CDR3 sequence is 14 residues long. V lost 3 bases, J lost 7 bases, and 6 bases stayed unmatched. The CDR3 sequence: CASSIGTAQQPQHF. DNA of the CDR3: TGTGCCAGTAGTATTGGGACAGCCCAACAGCCCCAGCATTTT. The full variable domain, rest sourced from reference TRBV19 and TRBJ1-5, is DGGITQSPKYLFRKEGQNVTLSCEQNLNHDAMYWYRQDPGQGLRLIYYSQIVNDFQKGDIAEGYSVSREKKESFPLTVTSAQKNPTAFYLCASSIGTAQQPQHFGDGTRLSIL.

This chain links TRBV3-1 (or the pseudogene TRBV3-2) with TRBJ2-5; 7 nucleotides agree with TRBD2. Germline V gives CDR1 LGHDT, CDR2 YNNKEL (reference sequence). V gave up 1 base and J gave up 5 bases; unmatched junction bases: 7. The CDR3 sequence is 15 residues long. In DNA form, the CDR3 reads TGTGCCAGCAGCCAAGGGTCCTGGGAGGGGGAGACCCAGTACTTC. Residues: CASSQGSWEGETQYF.

V gene TRBV12-5 combines with J gene TRBJ1-4; 10 bases are a match to TRBD1. The CDR3 spans 20 residues. The V segment lost 1 base and the J segment 0 bases; nucleotides outside the gene matches: 11. CDR1 and CDR2 (germline): LGHNT, FRNRAP. CDR3: CASGLAQGTGALATNEKLFF. The CDR3 DNA is TGTGCTAGTGGTTTGGCCCAAGGGACAGGGGCCCTTGCAACTAATGAAAAACTGTTTTTT.

The V call is TRBV15, the J call TRBJ1-4; maybe TRBD1 (5 bases). Germline V gene data show CDR1 as LNHNV and CDR2 as YYDKDF (reference sequence). V lost 0 bases and J lost 8, with 10 bases in between. This CDR3 is built from 14 residues. CDR3 DNA: TGTGCCACCAGCAGAGACAGGGTGAGCGAAAAACTGTTTTTT. This gives the protein CATSRDRVSEKLFF. Filled out from reference TRBV15 and TRBJ1-4, the complete variable domain reads DAMVIQNPRYQVTQFGKPVTLSCSQTLNHNVMYWYQQKSSQAPKLLFHYYDKDFNNEADTPDNFQSRRPNTSFCFLDIRSPGLGDTAMYLCATSRDRVSEKLFFGSGTQLSVL.

This clone appeared once. The chain employs TRBV4-2 and TRBJ1-6; TRBD1 is a possible D gene (5 bases). The CDR3 consists of 18 residues. Germline CDR1 reads LGHNA; CDR2 reads YNFKEQ. The V and J ends lost 0 bases and 2 bases respectively, with 14 bases between them. The CDR3 region is CASSQDLAGQAYNSPLHF. The CDR3 nucleotides are TGTGCCAGCAGCCAAGATCTAGCGGGGCAGGCCTATAATTCACCCCTCCACTTT.

This clone was seen a single time. The V gene is TRBV5-6, the J gene TRBJ2-1; 8 positions agree with TRBD1. This CDR3 region has 15 residues. With 4 bases clipped from V and 6 bases from J, the junction kept 9 bases outside the gene matches. Germline-derived CDR1 and CDR2 are SGHDT and YYEEEE. The CDR3 DNA sequence: TGTGCCAGCAGCCCCGGGACAGGCTTCGCCAATGAGCAGTTCTTC. Its translation: CASSPGTGFANEQFF.

This clone was found many times. J is TRBJ1-1 and V is TRBV2, with 8 bases fitting TRBD1. The CDR3 is made up of 11 amino acids. The ends lost 8 bases at V and 6 bases at J; junction bases unmatched: 2. Looked up from germline, CDR1 is SNHLY and CDR2 is FYNNEI. CDR3 in DNA: TGTGCCAGCGGACAGGGCCCTGAAGCTTTCTTT. This codes for CASGQGPEAFF.

V gene TRBV7-8 combines with J gene TRBJ1-5; TRBD1 is a possible D gene (6 bases). Trimming took 5 bases from V and 2 from J, leaving 10 bases between them. Germline CDR1 and CDR2: SGHVS and FQNEAQ. This CDR3 has 14 residues. The DNA for the CDR3 is TGTGCCAGCAGCCCTTGGACAGGCAATCAGCCCCAGCATTTT. Protein: CASSPWTGNQPQHF.

The V call is TRBV7-7, the J call TRBJ2-2; possible D gene TRBD2, 7 bases. Germline-derived CDR1 and CDR2 are SSHAT and FNYEAQ (reference sequence). CDR3 length: 14 residues. The CDR3 loop is CAYCGGASTGELFF. The CDR3 bases are TGTGCTTATTGTGGGGGGGCTAGCACCGGGGAGCTGTTTTTT. Supplemented by reference TRBV7-7 and TRBJ2-2, the full variable domain reads GAGVSQSPRYKVTKRGQDVTLRCDPISSHATLYWYQQALGQGPEFLTYFNYEAQPDKSGLPSDRFSAERPEGSISTLTIQRTEQRDSAMYRCAYCGGASTGELFFGEGSRLTVL.

This clone has only one observation. This rearrangement joins TRBV2 to TRBJ2-7; 8 bases match TRBD1. This CDR3 is 13 amino acids long. Germline CDR1 and CDR2: SNHLY and FYNNEI. J was trimmed by 4 bases and V by 6 bases; bases with no gene match: 5. The CDR3 loop is CASRSDRAYEQYF. CDR3 DNA sequence: TGTGCCAGCAGATCGGACAGGGCGTACGAGCAGTACTTC.